These 4 T cell receptor beta chains share one sample of origin, sequenced in a study of blood T cell repertoires in COVID-19. Profiling relied on immunoSEQ multiplex PCR, and the TCRdb table lists in-frame clones only, not all of them. The sample includes 200,000 or so clones, around three quarters of them seen just once. Specimen: peripheral blood. Receptor source: a man aged 55 to 70 with active or convalescent COVID-19.

The CDR3 DNA is TGTGCCAGCAGCCCGCGACAGGGGGAGGCGATGAACACTGAAGCTTTCTTT. This translates into CASSPRQGEAMNTEAFF. The rearrangement uses TRBV21-1 and TRBJ1-1; the D call in the table, TRBD1, was not verified against the DNA. TRBV21-1 is a pseudogene locus. There are 17 residues in the CDR3.

The chain employs TRBV19 and TRBJ2-7; D perhaps matches TRBD1 (7 bases). Germline V gene data show CDR1 as LNHDA and CDR2 as SQIVND (reference sequence). Deletions cut 5 bases from V and 9 bases from J, with 20 bases between. This CDR3 contains 14 residues. The CDR3 bases are TGTGCCAGTAGTCCAACAGGGGATAGCGGCGGGCAGTACTTC. Translation gives CASSPTGDSGGQYF. Looking up the rest from reference TRBV19 and TRBJ2-7 gives the full variable domain: DGGITQSPKYLFRKEGQNVTLSCEQNLNHDAMYWYRQDPGQGLRLIYYSQIVNDFQKGDIAEGYSVSREKKESFPLTVTSAQKNPTAFYLCASSPTGDSGGQYFGPGTRLTVT.

The J gene is TRBJ1-6, the V gene TRBV7-2, with D perhaps TRBD1 (6 bases). The CDR3 extends over 15 amino acids. CDR1 and CDR2 from the germline V gene are SGHTA and FQGNSA. V lost 5 bases and J lost 5, with 13 bases in between. As DNA, the CDR3 is TGTGCCAGCAGCGAACTCAGGGGCGATAATTCACCCCTCCACTTT. Translation gives CASSELRGDNSPLHF.

The V gene is TRBV5-6, the J gene TRBJ2-7; 9 nucleotides match TRBD1. The CDR3 is 14 residues long. Per germline, CDR1 SGHDT and CDR2 YYEEEE. The junction had 4 bases not matched to a gene; V was cut back by 0 bases and J by 6 bases. The CDR3 bases are TGTGCCAGCAGCTTGGGGGACAGGGAGGGCGAGCAGTACTTC. It specifies CASSLGDREGEQYF. Looking up the rest from reference TRBV5-6 and TRBJ2-7 gives the full variable domain: DAGVTQSPTHLIKTRGQQVTLRCSPKSGHDTVSWYQQALGQGPQFIFQYYEEEERQRGNFPDRFSGHQFPNYSSELNVNALLLGDSALYLCASSLGDREGEQYFGPGTRLTVT.